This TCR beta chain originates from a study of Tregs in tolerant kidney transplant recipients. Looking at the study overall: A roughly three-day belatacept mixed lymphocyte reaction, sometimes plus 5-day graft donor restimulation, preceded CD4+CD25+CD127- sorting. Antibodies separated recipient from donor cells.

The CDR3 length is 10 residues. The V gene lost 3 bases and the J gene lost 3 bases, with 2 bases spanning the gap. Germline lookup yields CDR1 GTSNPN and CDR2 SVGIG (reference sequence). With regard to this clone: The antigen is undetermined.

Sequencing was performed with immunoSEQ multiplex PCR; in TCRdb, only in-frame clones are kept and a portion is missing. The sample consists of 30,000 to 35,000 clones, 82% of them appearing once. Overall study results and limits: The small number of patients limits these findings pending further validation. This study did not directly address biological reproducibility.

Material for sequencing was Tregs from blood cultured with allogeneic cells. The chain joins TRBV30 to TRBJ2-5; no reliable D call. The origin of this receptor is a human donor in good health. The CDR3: CAWREETQYF. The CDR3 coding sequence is TGTGCCTGGAGAGAAGAGACCCAGTACTTC.